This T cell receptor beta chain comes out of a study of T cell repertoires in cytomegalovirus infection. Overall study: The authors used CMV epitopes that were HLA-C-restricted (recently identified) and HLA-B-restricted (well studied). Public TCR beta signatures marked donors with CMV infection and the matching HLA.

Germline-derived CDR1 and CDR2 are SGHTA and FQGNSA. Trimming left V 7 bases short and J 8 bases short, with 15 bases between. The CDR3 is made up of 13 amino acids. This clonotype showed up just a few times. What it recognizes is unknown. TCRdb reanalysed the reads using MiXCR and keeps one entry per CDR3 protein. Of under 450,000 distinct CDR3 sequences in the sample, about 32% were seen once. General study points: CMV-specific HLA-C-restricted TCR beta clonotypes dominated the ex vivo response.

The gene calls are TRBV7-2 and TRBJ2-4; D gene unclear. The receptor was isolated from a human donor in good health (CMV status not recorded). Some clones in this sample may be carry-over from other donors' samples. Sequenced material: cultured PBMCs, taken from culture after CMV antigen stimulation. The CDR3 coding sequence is TGTGCCAGCACCCCCTGGTCTGTGGACATTCAGTACTTC. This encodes CASTPWSVDIQYF. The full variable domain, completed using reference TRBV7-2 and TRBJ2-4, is GAGVSQSPSNKVTEKGKDVELRCDPISGHTALYWYRQSLGQGLEFLIYFQGNSAPDKSGLPSDRFSAERTGGSVSTLTIQRTQQEDSAVYLCASTPWSVDIQYFGAGTRLSVL.